These 18 T cell receptor beta chains were all obtained from the same sample, sequenced in a study of cytomegalovirus exposure and HLA in healthy donors. The PCR contained 60 Vbeta and 13 Jbeta primers. Here immunoSEQ multiplex PCR was the method, and the copy in TCRdb shows in-frame clones only, minus some. The data hold 150,000 to 200,000 clones, with around four fifths observed a single time. Sequencing was carried out using PBMCs. The receptors derive from a man aged 18 to 29 in good health and CMV-seropositive.

This clone has a handful of counts. The chain is built from TRBV5-6 and TRBJ1-5; D may be TRBD1 (6 bases). The CDR3 extends over 12 amino acids. Germline CDR1 reads SGHDT; CDR2 reads YYEEEE. The V gene lost 7 bases and the J gene lost 6 bases, with 11 bases spanning the gap. The CDR3 sequence: CASLGGAQPQHF. CDR3 in DNA: TGTGCCAGCCTGGGGGGGGCTCAGCCCCAGCATTTT.

The gene calls are TRBV4-1 and TRBJ1-2; D remains unclear. The CDR3 covers 15 residues. The V gene's germline CDR1 is MGHRA and CDR2 YSYEKL. Trimming cost V 0 bases and J 2 bases, with 10 bases left between them. CDR3 sequence: CASSQDWAVNYGYTF. CDR3 in DNA: TGCGCCAGCAGCCAAGATTGGGCAGTCAACTATGGCTACACCTTC.

This clone was counted a single time. The chain recombines TRBV7-9 with TRBJ1-5, with 7 positions matching TRBD1. With V trimmed by 0 bases and J by 5 bases, 7 bases remained unmatched. The CDR3 loop spans 16 amino acids. From germline, CDR1 is SEHNR and CDR2 FQNEAQ (reference sequence). This CDR3 is CASSLAGTAHDQPQHF. For the CDR3, the DNA is TGTGCCAGCAGCTTAGCGGGGACAGCCCACGATCAGCCCCAGCATTTT.

This clone was found a few times. The J gene is TRBJ2-2, the V gene TRBV7-2, with D uncertain. Germline CDR1 SGHTA, CDR2 FQGNSA. V lost 5 bases and J 3 bases, leaving 7 bases between the germline ends. CDR3 length: 13 residues. In nucleotides, the CDR3 is TGTGCCAGCAGCCCCGTCTACACCGGGGAGCTGTTTTTT. Its protein product is CASSPVYTGELFF.

The chain employs TRBV19 and TRBJ2-5, with D unresolved. Trimming cost V 5 bases and J 4 bases, with 11 bases left between them. Per the germline V gene, CDR1 is LNHDA and CDR2 is SQIVND (reference sequence). This CDR3 spans 13 amino acids. DNA of the CDR3: TGTGCCAGTAGTGTCTGGTCGGGAGAGACCCAGTACTTC. Amino acids: CASSVWSGETQYF.

The chain uses TRBV6-6 and TRBJ2-1; D gene uncertain. This CDR3 contains 13 residues. Looked up from germline, CDR1 is MNHNY and CDR2 is SVGAGI (reference sequence). Trimming took 7 bases from V and 1 from J, leaving 8 bases between them. The CDR3 DNA is TGTGCCAGCATCTCCGGTTCCTACAATGAGCAGTTCTTC. Amino acids: CASISGSYNEQFF.

This clone was detected only a few times. V usage is TRBV28 and J usage is TRBJ1-5; D is unresolved. Per germline, CDR1 MDHEN and CDR2 SYDVKM. The CDR3 sequence is 14 residues long. V shed 9 bases and J shed 0 bases, with 12 bases lying between them. The chain's CDR3 is CASWTGYSNQPQHF. The CDR3 DNA sequence: TGTGCCAGTTGGACGGGATATAGCAATCAGCCCCAGCATTTT.

The rearrangement joins TRBV5-1 to TRBJ2-5; 8 nucleotides align to TRBD1. This CDR3 spans 14 amino acids. Germline CDR1 is SGHRS and CDR2 is YFSETQ. V dropped 1 base and J dropped 2; count of bases not matched to a gene: 1. The CDR3: CASSLRTGQETQYF. CDR3 bases: TGCGCCAGCAGCTTGAGGACAGGGCAAGAGACCCAGTACTTC.

This clone occurred a few times. The J gene is TRBJ2-5, the V gene TRBV6-5; D is perhaps TRBD2 (6 bases). The J call may be wrong; the DNA end is better matched by TRBJ2-7. This CDR3 spans 15 amino acids. Germline CDR1 reads MNHEY; CDR2 reads SVGAGI. Written as DNA, the CDR3 is TGTGCCAGCAGTTACTCTGGGAGGAGCTCCTACGAGCAGTACTTC. Translating gives CASSYSGRSSYEQYF.

The V call is TRBV5-4, the J call TRBJ2-2; TRBD1 matches at 7 bases. The CDR3 sequence is 15 residues long. The V gene end was trimmed by 0 bases and the J gene end by 5 bases; junction bases not matched to a gene: 4. The V gene's germline CDR1 is SGHNT and CDR2 YYREEE (reference sequence). CDR3 protein: CASSLGRGITGELFF. DNA of the CDR3: TGTGCCAGCAGCTTGGGCAGGGGGATAACCGGGGAGCTGTTTTTT.

The chain is built from TRBV7-8 and TRBJ2-7; 7 bases map to TRBD1. This CDR3 is 14 amino acids long. V lost 5 bases to trimming and J lost 2 bases; unmatched junction nucleotides: 6. Germline V CDR1 and CDR2: SGHVS, FQNEAQ. The CDR3 is CASSRQDRTYEQYF. The CDR3 bases are TGTGCCAGCAGCCGACAGGACAGGACCTACGAGCAGTACTTC.

This chain joins TRBV29-1 and TRBJ2-2, with 7 bases lining up with TRBD2. The length of the CDR3 is 17 residues. The trim removed 4 bases at V and 3 bases at J, leaving 14 bases unmatched. Germline V gene lookup returns CDR1 SQVTM and CDR2 ANQGSEA. DNA of the CDR3: TGCAGCGTTGGTGTTAGGGGCGGGAGCCGCGACACCGGGGAGCTGTTTTTT. Protein product: CSVGVRGGSRDTGELFF.

The chain uses TRBV5-1 and TRBJ2-3; the D gene is possibly TRBD1 (6 bases). This CDR3 contains 18 residues. Germline assignment: CDR1 SGHRS and CDR2 YFSETQ. Trimming stripped 3 bases from V and 4 bases from J, with 24 bases between. This CDR3 reads CASSSPPEQTGFADTQYF. In DNA form, the CDR3 reads TGCGCCAGCAGCTCCCCTCCAGAGCAGACAGGATTCGCAGATACGCAGTATTTT.

V is TRBV25-1 and J is TRBJ2-7; D gene uncertain. CDR1 and CDR2 from the germline V gene are MGHDK and SYGVNS. Trimming took off 8 bases at V and 6 bases at J, with 11 bases between the two ends. The CDR3 length is 11 residues. The chain's CDR3 is CASGALGEQYF. The CDR3 region has the DNA TGTGCCAGCGGTGCGCTCGGCGAGCAGTACTTC.

The chain couples TRBV6-5 to TRBJ1-1; 8 nucleotides line up with TRBD1. This CDR3 is 12 amino acids long. Germline values: CDR1 MNHEY, CDR2 SVGAGI. Trimming cost V 4 bases and J 6 bases; bases outside gene matches: 1. The CDR3 DNA sequence: TGTGCCAGCAGTTCAGGGGGCCCTGAAGCTTTCTTT. Its protein is CASSSGGPEAFF.

The chain links TRBV10-2 to TRBJ2-1, with D perhaps TRBD2 (6 bases). With 8 bases removed from V and 8 bases from J, the gap between germline ends came to 25 bases. This CDR3 contains 16 residues. Germline V CDR1 and CDR2: WSHSY, SAAADI. CDR3 region: CASLRDGGVSRHEQFF. The CDR3 region has the DNA TGCGCCAGCTTGCGGGATGGCGGAGTTTCCCGACATGAGCAGTTCTTC.

This chain joins TRBV4-2 and TRBJ2-7; 9 bases are shared with TRBD1. CDR3 length: 15 amino acids. Germline CDR1 is LGHNA and CDR2 is YNFKEQ. The J segment lost 3 bases and the V segment lost 1 base, leaving 4 bases of the junction unmatched. The CDR3 sequence is CASSQAPGQGYEQYF. CDR3 in DNA: TGTGCCAGCAGCCAAGCCCCGGGACAGGGCTACGAGCAGTACTTC.

This clone came up a few times. The rearrangement links TRBV5-8 to TRBJ2-6; D call uncertain. The CDR3 totals 14 residues. CDR1 SGHTS and CDR2 YDEGEE come from the germline V gene. V lost 4 bases to trimming and J lost 0 bases, with 5 bases between them. CDR3 amino acids: CASSQLSGANVLTF. The DNA of the CDR3 is TGTGCCAGCAGCCAACTCTCTGGGGCCAACGTCCTGACTTTC.